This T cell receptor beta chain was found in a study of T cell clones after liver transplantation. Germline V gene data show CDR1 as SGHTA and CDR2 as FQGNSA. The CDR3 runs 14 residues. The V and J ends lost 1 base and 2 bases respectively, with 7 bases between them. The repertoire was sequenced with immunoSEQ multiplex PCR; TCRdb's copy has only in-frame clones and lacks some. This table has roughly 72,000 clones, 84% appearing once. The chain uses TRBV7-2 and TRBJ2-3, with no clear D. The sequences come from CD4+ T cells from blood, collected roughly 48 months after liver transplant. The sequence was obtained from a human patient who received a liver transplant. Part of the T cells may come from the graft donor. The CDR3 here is CASSLVSATDTQYF. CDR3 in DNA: TGTGCCAGCAGCTTAGTGTCAGCCACAGATACGCAGTATTTT.